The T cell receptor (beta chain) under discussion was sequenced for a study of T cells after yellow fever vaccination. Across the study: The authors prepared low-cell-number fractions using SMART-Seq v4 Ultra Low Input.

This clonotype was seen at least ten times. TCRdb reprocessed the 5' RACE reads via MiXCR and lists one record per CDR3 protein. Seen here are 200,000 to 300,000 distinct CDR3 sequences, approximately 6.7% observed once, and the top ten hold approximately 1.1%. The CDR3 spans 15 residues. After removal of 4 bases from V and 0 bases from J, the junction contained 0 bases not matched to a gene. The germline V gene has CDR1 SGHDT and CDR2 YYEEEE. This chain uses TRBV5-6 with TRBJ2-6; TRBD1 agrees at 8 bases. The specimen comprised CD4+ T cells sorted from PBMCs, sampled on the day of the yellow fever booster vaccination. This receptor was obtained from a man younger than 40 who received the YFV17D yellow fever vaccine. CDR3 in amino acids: CASSTGGSGANVLTF. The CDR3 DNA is TGTGCCAGCAGCACAGGGGGCTCTGGGGCCAACGTCCTGACTTTC.